The present TCR beta chain was sequenced within a study of T cells in tuberculosis. As for the study in general: Within 7 days of starting treatment, or before, PBMC were stored.

TCRdb keeps only in-frame clones here, not all; method: immunoSEQ multiplex PCR. The sample has fewer than 55,000 clones; 90% to 95% are singletons. V trimming: 8 bases; J trimming: 2 bases; junction bases outside the gene matches: 5. The CDR3 is 13 residues long. CDR1 and CDR2 (germline): PRHDT, FYEKMQ (reference sequence). The time point denotes: new active TB diagnosis, blood taken before or within 7 days of starting treatment. Source: PBMCs, taken at tuberculosis diagnosis. The chain uses TRBV13 and TRBJ2-7, with 8 bases aligning to TRBD2. This clonotype was sampled from an adult with tuberculosis. CDR3 DNA sequence: TGTGCCAGCTCGGGAGGGGACACCTACGAGCAGTACTTC. The encoded protein is CASSGGDTYEQYF.